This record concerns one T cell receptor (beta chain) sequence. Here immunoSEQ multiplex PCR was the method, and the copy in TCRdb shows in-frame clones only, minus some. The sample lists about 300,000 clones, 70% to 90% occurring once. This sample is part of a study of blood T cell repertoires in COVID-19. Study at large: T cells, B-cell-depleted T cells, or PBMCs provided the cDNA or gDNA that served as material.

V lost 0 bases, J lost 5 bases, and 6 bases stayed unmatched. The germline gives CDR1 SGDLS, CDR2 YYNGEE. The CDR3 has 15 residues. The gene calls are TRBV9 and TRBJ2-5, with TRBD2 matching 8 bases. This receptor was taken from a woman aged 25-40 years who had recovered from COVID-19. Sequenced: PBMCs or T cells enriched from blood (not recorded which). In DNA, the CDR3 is TGTGCCAGCAGCGTAGCCACGGGGGGGCTGGAGACCCAGTACTTC. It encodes CASSVATGGLETQYF.